Only a few counts were recorded for the clone carrying this T cell receptor beta chain. Its specificity is unknown. CDR1 SNHLY and CDR2 FYNNEI come from the germline V gene. The junction had 10 bases not matched to a gene; V was cut back by 5 bases and J by 6 bases. CDR3 size: 15 residues. The data derive from a study of response to subunit inactivated influenza vaccine. TCRdb passed the RT-PCR reads through MiXCR, listing each CDR3 protein once. The table includes 610,000 or so distinct CDR3 sequences, roughly 15% detected once. Study outcomes and limitations: Each seasonal flu vaccination may recruit only limited new T cells, authors suggested.

This TCR came from a man aged 50 to 59 who received an inactivated influenza vaccine. The chain recombines TRBV2 with TRBJ2-1; 7 bases line up with TRBD1. Specimen: PBMCs from blood, collected 11 to 12 days after vaccination. Here the CDR3 reads CASSKTGIRANEQFF. DNA of the CDR3: TGTGCCAGCAGTAAGACAGGGATTCGAGCCAATGAGCAGTTCTTC.